Presented here are 10 T cell receptor beta chains from one specimen sequenced in a study of blood T cells in healthy people across ages. A second PCR, run for about 6 to 11 cycles, used a sample-barcoded 5' primer plus a J-beta primer mix. TCRdb reprocessed the 5' RACE reads with MiXCR, giving one entry per CDR3 protein. Of roughly 1.4 million distinct CDR3 sequences listed, around 59% are singletons. Sequencing was done on a sample of blood. These receptors came from a man younger than 35 in good health.

This clonotype occurred once. The junction differs from germline at one of its ends, possibly a read error. V gene TRBV28 combines with J gene TRBJ1-1; 7 bases are shared with TRBD1. Germline CDR1 reads MDHEN; CDR2 reads SYDVKM. The CDR3 extends over 14 amino acids. The CDR3 DNA sequence: TGTGCCAGCAGGCGGACAGGTTGGAACACTAAAGCTTTCTTT. Translated, it gives CASRRTGWNTKAFF.

The count of this clonotype is one. The V and J genes are TRBV7-9 and TRBJ1-2; D is unresolved. CDR3 length: 17 residues. Germline V lookup: CDR1 SEHNR, CDR2 FQNEAQ (reference sequence). The V end was cut by 5 bases, the J end by 0 bases, with 19 bases between. The CDR3 DNA reads as TGTGCCAGCAGCCGCCCGTACTCACAGTTAGCTAACTATGGCTACACCTTC. Residues: CASSRPYSQLANYGYTF. Using reference TRBV7-9 and TRBJ1-2 for the parts outside the CDR3, the full variable domain is DTGVSQNPRHKITKRGQNVTFRCDPISEHNRLYWYRQTLGQGPEFLTYFQNEAQLEKSRLLSDRFSAERPKGSFSTLEIQRTEQGDSAMYLCASSRPYSQLANYGYTFGSGTRLTVV.

This chain uses TRBV6-5 with TRBJ2-7; D could derive from TRBD1 or TRBD2 (5 bases each). The germline V gene encodes CDR1 MNHEY and CDR2 SVGAGI. The V and J ends lost 4 bases and 1 base respectively, with 14 bases between them. This CDR3 comprises 15 residues. The CDR3 DNA reads as TGTGCCAGCAGTTCCTACCGGGACGGTTCCTACGAGCAGTACTTC. Its protein product is CASSSYRDGSYEQYF.

The chain is built from TRBV29-1 and TRBJ2-3; tentatively, D is TRBD2 (5 bases). The V and J ends lost 6 bases and 0 bases respectively, with 19 bases between them. Germline CDR1 and CDR2: SQVTM and ANQGSEA. There are 16 residues in the CDR3. The CDR3 here is CSVARLPGESTDTQYF. The CDR3 nucleotides are TGCAGCGTAGCACGACTTCCCGGGGAGAGCACAGATACGCAGTATTTT.

This clonotype has a handful of counts. CDR3 DNA: TGCAGTGGAGAGAGATACGGGGGTGAGGGCTACACCTTC. This gives the protein CSGERYGGEGYTF. This chain uses TRBV20-1 with TRBJ1-2, with a tentative D call TRBD1 (5 bases). The CDR3 has 13 residues. Germline-derived CDR1 and CDR2 are DFQATT and SNEGSKA (reference sequence). V was clipped by 7 bases and J by 8 bases, with 20 bases between them.

The chain carries TRBV20-1 and TRBJ1-3, with TRBD1 identical over 7 bases. CDR1 is DFQATT and CDR2 is SNEGSKA in the germline V gene (reference sequence). CDR3 size: 14 residues. CDR3 sequence: CSVTGDGSGNTIYF. The CDR3 DNA reads TGCAGCGTTACAGGGGACGGCTCTGGAAACACCATATATTTT.

This clonotype has more than one count but fewer than ten. In DNA, the CDR3 is TGCAGCCCACATCTGGCGGGACACTGGGGAAGAGAGACCCAGTACTTC. Protein: CSPHLAGHWGRETQYF. The rearrangement uses TRBV29-1 and TRBJ2-5, with D perhaps assigned TRBD1 or TRBD2 (6 bases each). Germline values: CDR1 SQVTM, CDR2 ANQGSEA. V was cut by 8 bases and J by 4 bases, with 26 bases left in between. The CDR3 covers 16 residues. The full variable domain, in which reference TRBV29-1 and TRBJ2-5 provide the parts outside the CDR3, is SAVISQKPSRDICQRGTSLTIQCQVDSQVTMMFWYRQQPGQSLTLIATANQGSEATYESGFVIDKFPISRPNLTFSTLTVSNMSPEDSSIYLCSPHLAGHWGRETQYFGPGTRLLVL.

This sequence joins TRBV29-1 and TRBJ2-1; D possibly uses TRBD1 or TRBD2 (5 bases each). CDR3 length: 13 amino acids. Trimming took off 6 bases at V and 0 bases at J, with 9 bases between the two ends. The V gene's germline CDR1 is SQVTM and CDR2 ANQGSEA. In DNA, the CDR3 is TGCAGCGTCGGGACGGTCTCCTACAATGAGCAGTTCTTC. This translates into CSVGTVSYNEQFF.

In DNA, the CDR3 is TGCGCCAGCAGCCAACAGAGCAATGAGCAGTTCTTC. Amino acids: CASSQQSNEQFF. The chain is built from TRBV4-1 and TRBJ2-1; D remains ambiguous. Germline CDR1 MGHRA, CDR2 YSYEKL. The CDR3 is 12 residues long. Trimming stripped 2 bases from V and 6 bases from J, with 5 bases between.

Concerning this clonotype: At one of its ends the junction is not consistent with the germline gene, which may arise from a read error. J is TRBJ2-1 and V is TRBV10-3; 8 nucleotides line up with TRBD2. The germline CDR1 and CDR2 sequences are ENHRY and SYGVKD. This CDR3 has 15 residues. In DNA, the CDR3 is TGTGCCATTTCTGGGGTGACGGGGGGGGACAATGACCAGTTCTTC. Its protein is CAISGVTGGDNDQFF.